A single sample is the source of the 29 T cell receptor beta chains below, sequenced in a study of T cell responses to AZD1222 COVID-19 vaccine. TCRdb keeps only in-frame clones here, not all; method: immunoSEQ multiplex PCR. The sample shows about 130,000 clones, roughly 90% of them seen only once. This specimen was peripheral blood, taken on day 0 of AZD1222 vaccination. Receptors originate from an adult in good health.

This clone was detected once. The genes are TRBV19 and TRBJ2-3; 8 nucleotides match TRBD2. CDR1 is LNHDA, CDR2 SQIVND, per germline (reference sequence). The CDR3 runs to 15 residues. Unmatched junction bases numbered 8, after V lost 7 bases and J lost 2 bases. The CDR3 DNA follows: TGTGCCAGTACGGGGCTAGCGGGTTTCACAGATACGCAGTATTTT. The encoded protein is CASTGLAGFTDTQYF. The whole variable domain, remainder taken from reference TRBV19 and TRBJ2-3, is DGGITQSPKYLFRKEGQNVTLSCEQNLNHDAMYWYRQDPGQGLRLIYYSQIVNDFQKGDIAEGYSVSREKKESFPLTVTSAQKNPTAFYLCASTGLAGFTDTQYFGPGTRLTVL.

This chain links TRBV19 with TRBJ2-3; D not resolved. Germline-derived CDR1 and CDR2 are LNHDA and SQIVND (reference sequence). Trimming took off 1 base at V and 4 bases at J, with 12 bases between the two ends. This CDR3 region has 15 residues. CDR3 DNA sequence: TGTGCCAGTAGTATAGCCACGGTCAGCGCAGATACGCAGTATTTT. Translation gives CASSIATVSADTQYF.

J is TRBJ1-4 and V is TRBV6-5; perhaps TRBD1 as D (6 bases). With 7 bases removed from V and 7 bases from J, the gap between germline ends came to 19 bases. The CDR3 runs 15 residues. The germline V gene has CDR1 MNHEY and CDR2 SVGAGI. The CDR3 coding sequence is TGTGCCAGCAACCCGGAGGGCGGGACACCTGAAAAACTGTTTTTT. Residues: CASNPEGGTPEKLFF.

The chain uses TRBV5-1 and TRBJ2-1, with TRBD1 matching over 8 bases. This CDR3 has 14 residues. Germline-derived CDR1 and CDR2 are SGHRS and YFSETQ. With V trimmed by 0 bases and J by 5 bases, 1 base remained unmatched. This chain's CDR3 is CASSLGTGHNEQFF. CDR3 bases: TGCGCCAGCAGCTTGGGGACAGGGCACAATGAGCAGTTCTTC.

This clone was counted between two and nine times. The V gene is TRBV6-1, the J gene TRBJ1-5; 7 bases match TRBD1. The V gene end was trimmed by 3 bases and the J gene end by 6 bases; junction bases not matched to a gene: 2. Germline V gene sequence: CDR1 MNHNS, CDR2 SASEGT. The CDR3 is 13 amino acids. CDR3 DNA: TGTGCCAGCAGTGATCACAGGGGTCAGCCCCAGCATTTT. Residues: CASSDHRGQPQHF.

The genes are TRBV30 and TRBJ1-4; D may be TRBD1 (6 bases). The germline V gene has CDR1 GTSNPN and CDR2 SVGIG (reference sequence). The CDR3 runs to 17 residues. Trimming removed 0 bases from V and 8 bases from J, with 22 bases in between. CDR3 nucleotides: TGTGCCTGGAGTGTAGGCGTGTCGGGGGGAGGGGGGGAAAAACTGTTTTTT. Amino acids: CAWSVGVSGGGGEKLFF.

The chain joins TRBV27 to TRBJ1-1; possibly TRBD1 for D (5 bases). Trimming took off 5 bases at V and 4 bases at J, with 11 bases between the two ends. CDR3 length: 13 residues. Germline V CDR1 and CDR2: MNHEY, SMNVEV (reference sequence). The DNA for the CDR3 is TGTGCCAGCAGTCCAGGGTGGGGCACTGAAGCTTTCTTT. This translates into CASSPGWGTEAFF.

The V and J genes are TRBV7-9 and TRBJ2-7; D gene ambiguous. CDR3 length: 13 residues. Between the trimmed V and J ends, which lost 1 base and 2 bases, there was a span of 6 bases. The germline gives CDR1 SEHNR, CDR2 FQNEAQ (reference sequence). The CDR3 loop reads CASSLVPPYEQYF. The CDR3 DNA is TGTGCCAGCAGCTTAGTCCCCCCCTACGAGCAGTACTTC.

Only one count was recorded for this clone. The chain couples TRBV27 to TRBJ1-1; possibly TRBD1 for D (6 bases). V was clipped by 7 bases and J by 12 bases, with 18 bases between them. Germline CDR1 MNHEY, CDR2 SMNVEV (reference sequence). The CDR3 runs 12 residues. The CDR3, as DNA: TGTGCCAGCACGCGGCCAGGGGTCGGAACTTTCTTT. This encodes CASTRPGVGTFF.

The CDR3 DNA reads TGCAGCGCAGCCCAAACTACAGGGCGTGCTGAAGCTTTCTTT. It yields the protein CSAAQTTGRAEAFF. The J gene is TRBJ1-1, the V gene TRBV29-1; D possibly corresponds to TRBD1 (6 bases). This CDR3 region has 14 residues. The V end lost 7 bases, the J end lost 6 bases, and 21 bases lay between the germline ends. The germline V gene encodes CDR1 SQVTM and CDR2 ANQGSEA.

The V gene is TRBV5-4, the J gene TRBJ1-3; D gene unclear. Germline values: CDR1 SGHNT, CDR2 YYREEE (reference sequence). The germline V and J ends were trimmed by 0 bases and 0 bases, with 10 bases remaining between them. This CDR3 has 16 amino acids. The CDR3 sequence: CASSLASASSGNTIYF. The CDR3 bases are TGTGCCAGCAGCTTGGCCTCAGCTTCCTCTGGAAACACCATATATTTT.

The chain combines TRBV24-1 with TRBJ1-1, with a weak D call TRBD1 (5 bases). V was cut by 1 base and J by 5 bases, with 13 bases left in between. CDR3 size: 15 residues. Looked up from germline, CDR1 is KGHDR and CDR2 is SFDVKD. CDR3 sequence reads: CATSDFRQGRTEAFF. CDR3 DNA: TGTGCCACCAGTGATTTTCGGCAGGGACGAACTGAAGCTTTCTTT.

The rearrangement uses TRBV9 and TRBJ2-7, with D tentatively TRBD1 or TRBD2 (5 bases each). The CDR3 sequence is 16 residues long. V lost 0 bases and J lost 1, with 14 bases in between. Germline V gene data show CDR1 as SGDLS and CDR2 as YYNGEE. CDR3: CASSVGMGEQSYEQYF. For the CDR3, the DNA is TGTGCCAGCAGCGTAGGCATGGGGGAGCAATCCTACGAGCAGTACTTC.

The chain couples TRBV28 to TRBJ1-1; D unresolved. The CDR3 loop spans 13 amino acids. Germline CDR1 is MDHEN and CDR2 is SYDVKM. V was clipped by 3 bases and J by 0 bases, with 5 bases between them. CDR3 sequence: CASSFSLNTEAFF. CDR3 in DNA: TGTGCCAGCAGTTTCTCGTTGAACACTGAAGCTTTCTTT. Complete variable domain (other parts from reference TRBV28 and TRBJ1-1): DVKVTQSSRYLVKRTGEKVFLECVQDMDHENMFWYRQDPGLGLRLIYFSYDVKMKEKGDIPEGYSVSREKKERFSLILESASTNQTSMYLCASSFSLNTEAFFGQGTRLTVV.

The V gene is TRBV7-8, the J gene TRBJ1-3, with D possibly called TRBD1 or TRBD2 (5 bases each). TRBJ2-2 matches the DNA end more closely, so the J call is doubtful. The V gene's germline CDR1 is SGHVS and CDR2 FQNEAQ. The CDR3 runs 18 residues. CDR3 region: CASSPLALDGTDTGELFF. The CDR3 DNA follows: TGTGCCAGCAGCCCCCTCGCCCTAGACGGGACGGACACCGGGGAGCTGTTTTTT.

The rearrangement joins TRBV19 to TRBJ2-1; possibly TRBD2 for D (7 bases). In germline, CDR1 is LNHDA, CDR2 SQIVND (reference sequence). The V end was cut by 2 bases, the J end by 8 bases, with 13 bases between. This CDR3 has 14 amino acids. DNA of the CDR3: TGTGCCAGTAGTATATTGAGGGGGGGCGATGAGCAGTTCTTC. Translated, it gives CASSILRGGDEQFF.

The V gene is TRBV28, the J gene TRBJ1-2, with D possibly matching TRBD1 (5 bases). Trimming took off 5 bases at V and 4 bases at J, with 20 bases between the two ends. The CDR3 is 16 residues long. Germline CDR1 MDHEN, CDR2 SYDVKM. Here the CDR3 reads CASSRITGNPLYGYTF. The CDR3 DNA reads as TGTGCCAGCAGTCGAATTACAGGCAATCCACTCTATGGCTACACCTTC.

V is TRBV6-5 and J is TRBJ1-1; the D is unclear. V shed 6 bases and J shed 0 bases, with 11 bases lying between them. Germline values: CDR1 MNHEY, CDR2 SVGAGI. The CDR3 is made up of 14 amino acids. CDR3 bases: TGTGCCAGCAGCCCGGTGGGTCTGAACACTGAAGCTTTCTTT. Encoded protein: CASSPVGLNTEAFF.

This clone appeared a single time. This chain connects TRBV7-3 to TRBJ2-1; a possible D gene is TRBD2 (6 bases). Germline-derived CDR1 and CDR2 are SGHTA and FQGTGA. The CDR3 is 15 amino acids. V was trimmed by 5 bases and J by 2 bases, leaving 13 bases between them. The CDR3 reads CASSPFSGPYNEQFF. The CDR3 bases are TGTGCCAGCAGCCCCTTTAGCGGACCCTACAATGAGCAGTTCTTC.

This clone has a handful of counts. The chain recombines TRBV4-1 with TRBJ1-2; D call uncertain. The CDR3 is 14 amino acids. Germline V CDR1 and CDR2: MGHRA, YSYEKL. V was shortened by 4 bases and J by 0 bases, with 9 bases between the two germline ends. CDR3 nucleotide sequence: TGCGCCAGCAGCCGGGATGCCGCTAACTATGGCTACACCTTC. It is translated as CASSRDAANYGYTF.

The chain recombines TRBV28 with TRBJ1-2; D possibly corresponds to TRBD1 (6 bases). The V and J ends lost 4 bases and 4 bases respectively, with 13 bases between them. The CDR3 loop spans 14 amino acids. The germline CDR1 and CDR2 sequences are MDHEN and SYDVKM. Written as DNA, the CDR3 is TGTGCCAGCAGTTCCGCCGACAGGACCTATGGCTACACCTTC. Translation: CASSSADRTYGYTF.

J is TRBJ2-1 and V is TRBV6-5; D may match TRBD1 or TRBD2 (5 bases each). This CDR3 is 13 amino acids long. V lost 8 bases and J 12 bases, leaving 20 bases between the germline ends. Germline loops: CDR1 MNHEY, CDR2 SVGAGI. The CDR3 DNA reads TGTGCCAGCGGCCCTCCCAGAGGGGCTGGGCAGTTCTTC. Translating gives CASGPPRGAGQFF.

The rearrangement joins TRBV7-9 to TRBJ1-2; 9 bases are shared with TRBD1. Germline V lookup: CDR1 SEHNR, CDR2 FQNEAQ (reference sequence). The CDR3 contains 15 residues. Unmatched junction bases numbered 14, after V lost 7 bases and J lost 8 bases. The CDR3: CASNPPDGQGWGYTF. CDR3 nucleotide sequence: TGTGCCAGCAATCCCCCGGACGGACAGGGGTGGGGCTACACCTTC. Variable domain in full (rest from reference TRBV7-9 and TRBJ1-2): DTGVSQNPRHKITKRGQNVTFRCDPISEHNRLYWYRQTLGQGPEFLTYFQNEAQLEKSRLLSDRFSAERPKGSFSTLEIQRTEQGDSAMYLCASNPPDGQGWGYTFGSGTRLTVV.

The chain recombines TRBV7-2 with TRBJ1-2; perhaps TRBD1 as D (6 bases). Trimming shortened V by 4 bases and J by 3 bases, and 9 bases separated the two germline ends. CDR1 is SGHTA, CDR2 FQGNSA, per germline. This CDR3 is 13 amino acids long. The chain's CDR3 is CASSSAGDYGYTF. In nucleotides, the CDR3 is TGTGCCAGCAGCTCCGCAGGGGACTATGGCTACACCTTC. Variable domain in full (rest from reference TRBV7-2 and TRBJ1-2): GAGVSQSPSNKVTEKGKDVELRCDPISGHTALYWYRQSLGQGLEFLIYFQGNSAPDKSGLPSDRFSAERTGGSVSTLTIQRTQQEDSAVYLCASSSAGDYGYTFGSGTRLTVV.

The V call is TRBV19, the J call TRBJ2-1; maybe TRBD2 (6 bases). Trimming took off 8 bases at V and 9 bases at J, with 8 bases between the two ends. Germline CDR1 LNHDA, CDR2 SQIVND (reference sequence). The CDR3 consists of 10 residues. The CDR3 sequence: CASGRPEQFF. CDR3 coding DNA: TGTGCCAGTGGGAGGCCTGAGCAGTTCTTC.

The CDR3 here is CATSDPGTYEQYF. CDR3 coding DNA: TGTGCCACCAGTGACCCTGGGACTTACGAGCAGTACTTC. The rearrangement links TRBV24-1 to TRBJ2-7; possible D gene TRBD2, 6 bases. CDR3 length: 13 amino acids. Germline CDR1 and CDR2: KGHDR and SFDVKD. V was pared by 4 bases and J by 4 bases, with 10 bases between.

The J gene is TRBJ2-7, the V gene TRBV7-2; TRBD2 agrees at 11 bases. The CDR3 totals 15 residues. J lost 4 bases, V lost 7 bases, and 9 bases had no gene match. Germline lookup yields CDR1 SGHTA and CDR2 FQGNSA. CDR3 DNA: TGTGCCAGCACCCTTCTAGCGGGAGGCTGGTACGAGCAGTACTTC. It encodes CASTLLAGGWYEQYF.

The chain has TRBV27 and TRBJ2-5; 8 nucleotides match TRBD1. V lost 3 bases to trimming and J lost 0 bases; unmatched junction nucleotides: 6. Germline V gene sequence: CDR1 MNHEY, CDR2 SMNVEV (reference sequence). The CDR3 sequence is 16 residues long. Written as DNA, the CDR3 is TGTGCCAGCAGTTTGGCGACAGGGGCCCACCAAGAGACCCAGTACTTC. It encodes CASSLATGAHQETQYF.

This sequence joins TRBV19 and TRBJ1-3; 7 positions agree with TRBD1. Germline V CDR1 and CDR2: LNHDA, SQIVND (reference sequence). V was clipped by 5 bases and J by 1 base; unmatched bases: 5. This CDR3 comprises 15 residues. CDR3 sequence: CASSPWTGSGNTIYF. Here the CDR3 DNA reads TGTGCCAGTAGTCCCTGGACAGGTTCTGGAAACACCATATATTTT. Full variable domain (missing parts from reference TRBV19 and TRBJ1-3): DGGITQSPKYLFRKEGQNVTLSCEQNLNHDAMYWYRQDPGQGLRLIYYSQIVNDFQKGDIAEGYSVSREKKESFPLTVTSAQKNPTAFYLCASSPWTGSGNTIYFGEGSWLTVV.